This paragraph covers one TCR beta chain sequence. Antigen specificity is unknown. This sample was taken from a study of chemoradiotherapy in HPV16-positive cancers. Overall study results and limits: Candidate HPV-specific clones and E7-related TCR motifs grew in tumor during treatment. In HPV16-positive patients, HPV-responsive T-cell expansion tracked better recurrence-free survival.

CDR3 length: 17 amino acids. The germline gives CDR1 LNHDA, CDR2 SQIVND (reference sequence). V lost 6 bases, J lost 4 bases, and 15 bases stayed unmatched. Over chemoradiotherapy, repertoires were sampled more than once. Data came from immunoSEQ multiplex PCR; TCRdb stores just in-frame clones and leaves some out. The sample lists roughly 21,000 clones; approximately 84% were seen once. This sequence originates from a human donor with HPV-associated anogenital cancer. The sequencing here drew on blood, taken from a patient who underwent chemoradiotherapy. The chain recombines TRBV19 with TRBJ1-2, with 9 bases lining up with TRBD1. The CDR3: CASRAGQGPQGIYGYTF. CDR3 nucleotide sequence: TGTGCCAGTAGAGCAGGACAGGGGCCTCAAGGGATCTATGGCTACACCTTC.